This T cell receptor beta chain was recovered during a study of shared clonotypes between healthy human individuals. For the study at large: Those who served as donors were a couple of women and three men between the ages of 18 and 49.

The genomic DNA of each subset was split evenly across several immunoSEQ plates. Per the authors' pipeline: As immunoSEQ supplied junction-only sequences (without quality scores), filtering differed. Clones were read by immunoSEQ multiplex PCR, and TCRdb kept only the in-frame ones, dropping some. That table gives V, J and clone size, and the DNA gave D and trimming. The sample yields around 1,900,000 clones, just over 90% seen once. Naive CD8 cells were CD45RO-negative, positively selected for CCR7, excluding terminally differentiated effector memory CD45RA+ cells. CDR1 SEHNR and CDR2 FQNEAQ come from the germline V gene (reference sequence). The V and J ends lost 5 bases and 9 bases, in that order; junction bases with no gene match: 9. The CDR3 sequence is 15 residues long.

The TCR was taken from a young man in good health. Some clones in this sample may be carry-over from other donors' samples. The gene calls are TRBV7-9 and TRBJ1-6, with 8 nucleotides matching TRBD1. The sample taken for sequencing was naive CD8+ T cells from PBMCs. CDR3 loop: CASSPTTGDGSPLHF. The CDR3 DNA reads TGTGCCAGCAGCCCGACGACAGGGGACGGTTCACCCCTCCACTTT. Looking up the rest from reference TRBV7-9 and TRBJ1-6 gives the full variable domain: DTGVSQNPRHKITKRGQNVTFRCDPISEHNRLYWYRQTLGQGPEFLTYFQNEAQLEKSRLLSDRFSAERPKGSFSTLEIQRTEQGDSAMYLCASSPTTGDGSPLHFGNGTRLTVT.